This TCR beta chain stems from a study of chemoradiotherapy in HPV16-positive cancers. In the case of this clone: No antigen is known for it.

Method: immunoSEQ multiplex PCR; TCRdb's copy keeps in-frame clones and lacks some. The repertoire holds about 2,200 clones, 89% seen once, with around 6.2% in the top ten. The study, taken as a whole, reports: Functional assays defining HPV-specific T cells used only a couple of HPV16-positive patients. HPV-responsive T-cell expansion during chemoradiotherapy was linked to improved recurrence-free survival in HPV16-positive patients. Candidate HPV-specific clones and E7-related TCR motifs grew in tumor during treatment.

Repertoires were sampled repeatedly during chemoradiotherapy. The sequence was obtained from a human donor with HPV-associated anogenital cancer. The input for sequencing was tumor tissue, taken from a patient who underwent chemoradiotherapy.

CDR3 DNA: TGTGCCTGGAGTAAGACCAGCAGGGGGCTCGGTGGCGGTTTTTATCAGCCCCAGCATTTT. Amino acids: CAWSKTSRGLGGGFYQPQHF. This rearrangement joins TRBV30 to TRBJ1-5; TRBD1 matches at 8 bases. Germline CDR1 GTSNPN, CDR2 SVGIG (reference sequence). The V and J ends lost 2 bases and 5 bases, in that order; junction bases with no gene match: 23. This CDR3 contains 20 residues.